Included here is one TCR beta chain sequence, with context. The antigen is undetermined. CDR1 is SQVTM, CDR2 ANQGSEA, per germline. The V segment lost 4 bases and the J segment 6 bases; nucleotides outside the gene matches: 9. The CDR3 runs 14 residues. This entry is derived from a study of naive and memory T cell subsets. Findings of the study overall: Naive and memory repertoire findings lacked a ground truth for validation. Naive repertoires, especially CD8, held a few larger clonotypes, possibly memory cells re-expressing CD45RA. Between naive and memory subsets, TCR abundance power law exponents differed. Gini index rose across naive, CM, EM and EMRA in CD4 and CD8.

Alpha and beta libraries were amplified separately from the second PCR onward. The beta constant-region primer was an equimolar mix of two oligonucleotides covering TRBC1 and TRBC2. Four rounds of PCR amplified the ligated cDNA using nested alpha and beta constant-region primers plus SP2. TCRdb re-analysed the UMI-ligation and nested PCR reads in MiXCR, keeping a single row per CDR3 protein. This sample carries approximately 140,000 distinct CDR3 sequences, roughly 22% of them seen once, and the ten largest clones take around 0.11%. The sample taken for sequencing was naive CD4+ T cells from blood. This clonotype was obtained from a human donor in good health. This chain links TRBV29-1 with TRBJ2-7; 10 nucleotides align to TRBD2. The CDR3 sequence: CSVAASGSLVEQYF. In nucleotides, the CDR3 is TGCAGCGTTGCGGCTAGCGGGAGTTTGGTCGAGCAGTACTTC.